This T cell receptor beta chain was captured by sequencing in a study of cytomegalovirus exposure and HLA in healthy donors listed by TCRdb under 2017. General notes on the study: An earlier analysis of some 500 of the donors reported approximately 290 Gb of sequence data and around 110 million unique TCR beta sequences from roughly 180 million T cells. Around 320 gigabases of sequencing data and around 87 million unique TCR sequences were included in an early release covering several hundred HLA-typed donors. Of the 350 to 450 genotyped donors, 70% to 90% were placed in the genetic ancestry cluster associated with self-reported Caucasian donors. The study aimed to test whether signatures of past pathogen exposure could be identified by cataloging public T cell receptors. The study profiled the T cell repertoires of hundreds of subjects by immunosequencing and related them to cytomegalovirus serostatus. Along with the approximately 700-subject first cohort, a separate validation cohort of over a hundred different subjects was used. The study combined high-throughput TCR immunosequencing, statistical association of individual TCRs with disease status, and machine learning to predict cytomegalovirus infection status. To study patterns of TCR occurrence, a later analysis re-analyzed previously published TCR beta repertoires from hundreds of donors and added high-resolution HLA genotyping. Rather than drawing on any new phenotypic data, the later analysis identified candidate immune exposures from TCR beta sequences and the way those sequences occurred across donors. An earlier analysis of approximately 640 of the donors applied high-throughput TCR beta sequencing to assess whether each TCR beta V gene segment acted as functional or pseudogenic. Alongside the repertoire data, information on donor age, sex, ethnicity and CMV serostatus was compiled. A later genetic analysis used genome-wide SNP genotypes for about 60% of the roughly 670 donors, treating that subset as a discovery cohort. All discovery cohort repertoires had been generated on a single sequencing platform. HLA typing included class I and class II loci at four-digit resolution. Typing coverage varied by locus: roughly 620-630 donors for A, B, C, DRB1 and DQB1; approximately 520 for DQA1; around 610 for DPA1; more than 450 for DPB1. A few DR-DQ haplotypes were treated as single units for association and clustering because of strong linkage in the cohort. Across around 400 genotyped donors of the cohort, an average of about 240,000 unique TCR beta nucleotide sequences per donor were sequenced, and 15% to 20% of those sequences were non-productive.

The CDR3 runs 18 residues from the cysteine to the phenylalanine. Solely the CDR3 DNA is kept, with 54 bases framed from the first base. Compared with germline, V lacks 3 bases and J lacks 4 bases; bases without a gene match: 8. CDR1 SGHTA and CDR2 FQGNSA were looked up in the germline V gene. A word on this clone: The clone's antigen remains unknown. Base qualities are missing; no much larger clone stands one base away.

Summary of the overall study and its limitations: Because HLA typing was missing for some donors at each locus, association tests included only the typed subset. In a later analysis, several top co-occurrence clusters were reported to appear linked to parvovirus B19, influenza, CMV and Epstein-Barr virus. In vitro tests confirmed that a few of the cytomegalovirus-associated TCR beta chains recognize cytomegalovirus antigens. Some IMGT-functional V segments, including TRBV6-2 and TRBV6-3, could not be distinguished by the 87-base-pair reads and were therefore excluded. Roughly uniform sequencing depth across donors was assumed in presence/absence analyses, although this assumption may not hold. Linkage disequilibrium might explain the correlated functional status among segregating V segments, but an unknown experimental factor could not be ruled out. According to a later genetic analysis, donors in an Asian-associated ancestry cluster had fewer N-insertions in productive TCRs than the approximately 610-donor mean. The earlier analysis of 587 of the donors excluded 15 to 20 rarely observed V segments, including chromosome 9 orphons, because counts were too low. A cluster of highly shared sequence variants was judged likely to represent a technical artifact of the sequencing pipeline. In a later analysis, HLA-associated TCR beta chains showed more clonal expansion and lower generation probabilities than non-associated chains that were equally common. While some public TCRs were present in many individuals, most TCR sequences turned up only very rarely across donors. A total of fewer than 200 TCR beta chains were listed by the study as associated with cytomegalovirus. When HLA alleles, especially DR and DQ, strongly co-occurred, TCR associations were difficult to assign to individual alleles. In a later genetic analysis, a missense DCLRE1C variant was associated with V-gene and J-gene trimming of TCR beta chains, and the association was replicated in an independent cohort. In a later analysis, the rate of TCR association differed among HLA loci, with DRB1 alleles having the most associated TCRs and HLA-C alleles having the fewest. Specific HLA alleles were associated with around 18,000 TCR beta sequences at a false discovery rate of 0.05 in a later analysis. Only TCR beta chains were sequenced in this cohort, and the absence of alpha or paired-chain data limited detectable features. In a later analysis, most CMV-associated TCR beta chains were found to appear HLA-restricted, with HLA associations seemingly driven largely by CMV exposure. The authors suggested that the approach could potentially be extended to other disease states and immunological phenotypes. A further reported finding was that TCR beta sequences accurately predicted the HLA-A and HLA-B alleles for most subjects in the first cohort. CMV serostatus was the only immune exposure information available for the cohort. In both the original and validation cohorts, the classifier was reported to diagnose cytomegalovirus status with high specificity and sensitivity. An earlier analysis of several hundred of the donors showed that most TCR beta V segments appeared in productive rearrangements either about 87% or about 30% of the time, which broadly matched IMGT annotations.

Library prep was done by the immunoSEQ multiplex PCR assay. For the multiplex PCR, a mixture combining 60 forward primers for TCR Vbeta segments and 13 reverse primers for TCR Jbeta segments was used. A multiplex PCR assay on genomic DNA amplified the CDR3 region of rearranged TCR beta genes. On the Illumina HiSeq System, the amplified TCR beta libraries were sequenced as 87-base-pair reads. Processing in the source paper ran as follows. A later analysis counted some 80 million unique TCR beta chains across the 690 or so repertoires, and roughly 9.9 million of these chains were shared by at least two donors. Raw reads were error-corrected and collapsed into unique sequences with a nearest-neighbor algorithm that merged closely related sequences to remove PCR and sequencing errors. Alignment of CDR3 sequences to IMGT reference sequences was used to assign V, D and J gene segments. For a sequence to be retained, at least a six-nucleotide match to both a V gene segment and a J gene segment was required. A rearrangement was called productive if the CDR3 had no stop codons and remained in frame with V and J, and every other rearrangement was called non-productive. Following IMGT convention, CDR3 was defined as the stretch from the second conserved V-encoded cysteine up to the conserved J-encoded phenylalanine. Sequences without an unambiguous match to a single V gene segment were excluded from the earlier analysis of 587 of the donors. In an earlier analysis of approximately 590 of the donors, a V segment was called functional when productive rearrangements were above 56.7%, and segregating when the standard deviation between donors exceeded 5%. A statistical classification framework was built for diagnosing cytomegalovirus status from the catalog of TCR beta chain sequences. V and J gene assignment, in a later analysis, came from comparing TCR nucleotide sequences with IMGT/GENE-DB human TR gene sequences. In a later analysis, CDR3 sequences and most-parsimonious VDJ recombination scenarios were assigned using the TCRdist pipeline. In a later analysis, every TCR beta chain was defined by the combination of its CDR3 amino acid sequence and its V-gene family, and reads without a unique V-gene family were dropped. As a way to deal with suspected cross-contamination and a sequencing artifact, a later analysis dropped more than 500 nucleotide sequences that were highly shared and had low generation probability. A later analysis calculated a clonal expansion index for each public chain from normalized within-repertoire ranks of inferred template counts. In a later analysis, generation probabilities were computed using a VDJ recombination model fitted to out-of-frame rearrangements, and the results were checked against IGoR. In a later analysis, hypergeometric tests were used to score TCR-TCR, TCR-HLA and TCR-CMV co-occurrence, with a repertoire-size bias correction applied to TCR pairs. A later analysis estimated false discovery rates by permuting HLA or CMV assignments 20 times. In a later analysis, co-occurring TCRs were grouped using DBSCAN, and TCRdist sequence similarity was added for clustering within HLA-allele-positive subsets. For co-occurrence clustering, repertoires with fewer than 30,000 or more than 120,000 public chains were excluded, along with about five repertoires with anomalous nucleotide sharing. TCRdb obtained this table from immuneACCESS and retained in-frame rearrangements with V and J assigned. These tables miss some clones; where compared with another copy, unresolved V genes account for less than half of the shortfall, and the remainder is unexplained. V, J and clone size are taken as reported in that table, and D and trimming were inferred from the DNA itself. In all, the sample holds 150,000 or so clones, and under 70% of those were seen once. The top ten constitute about 3% of the sample.

The cohort was made up of hundreds of healthy bone marrow donors. Cohort members were all nominally healthy when sampled, although unrecorded immune exposures were likely present. The donor was CMV seropositive and belonged to the group of 250 to 300 seropositive cohort members. Each donor provided a peripheral blood sample, and peripheral blood mononuclear cells were used for TCR beta sequencing. Genomic DNA extraction from the blood cell samples was performed with the Qiagen DNeasy Blood Extraction Kit. This sequence uses TRBV7-2 and TRBJ2-2; TRBD2 lines up with 13 middle nucleotides. Sample: PBMCs. The receptor comes from a woman aged 25 to 39 in good health and CMV-seropositive. The CDR3 protein: CASSFRTSGGTITGELFF. The DNA sequence reads TGTGCCAGCAGCTTTCGGACTAGCGGGGGTACGATCACCGGGGAGCTGTTTTTT.